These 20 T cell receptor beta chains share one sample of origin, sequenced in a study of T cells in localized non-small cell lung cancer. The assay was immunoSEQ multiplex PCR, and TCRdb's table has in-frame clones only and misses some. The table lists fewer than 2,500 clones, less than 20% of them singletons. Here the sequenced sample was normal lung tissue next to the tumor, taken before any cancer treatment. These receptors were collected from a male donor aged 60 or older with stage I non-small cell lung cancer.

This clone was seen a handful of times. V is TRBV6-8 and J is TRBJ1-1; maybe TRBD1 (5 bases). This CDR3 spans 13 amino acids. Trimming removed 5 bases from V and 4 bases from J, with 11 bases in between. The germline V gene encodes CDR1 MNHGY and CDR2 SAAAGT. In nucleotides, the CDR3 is TGTGCCAGCAGTAGGGGAGTTAGCACTGAAGCTTTCTTT. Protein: CASSRGVSTEAFF.

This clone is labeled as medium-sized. The CDR3 DNA sequence: TGTGCCAGCAGTTCCCCGGGACAGCGGCGTAATGAGCAGTTCTTC. Its translation is CASSSPGQRRNEQFF. This sequence joins TRBV6-8 and TRBJ2-1; 7 positions agree with TRBD1. The CDR3 is 15 amino acids. Germline V gene lookup returns CDR1 MNHGY and CDR2 SAAAGT. V lost 4 bases to trimming and J lost 7 bases; unmatched junction nucleotides: 10.

In DNA, the CDR3 is TGTGCCAGCAGACTAGCGGGACTCCTAGGGGGGGAGACCCAGTACTTC. This gives the protein CASRLAGLLGGETQYF. This chain uses TRBV2 with TRBJ2-5; TRBD2 matches 10 bases. This CDR3 spans 16 amino acids. Germline trimming cut 6 bases from V and 5 bases from J; bases unmatched to any gene: 12. CDR1 is SNHLY and CDR2 is FYNNEI in the germline V gene.

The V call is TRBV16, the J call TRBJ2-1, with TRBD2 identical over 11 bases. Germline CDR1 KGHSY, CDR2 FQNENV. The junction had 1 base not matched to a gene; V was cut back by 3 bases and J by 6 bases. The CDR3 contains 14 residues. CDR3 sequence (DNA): TGTGCCAGCAGCCAGACTAGCGGGGCCAATGAGCAGTTCTTC. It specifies CASSQTSGANEQFF. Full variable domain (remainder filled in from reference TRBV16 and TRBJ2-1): GEEVAQTPKHLVRGEGQKAKLYCAPIKGHSYVFWYQQVLKNEFKFLISFQNENVFDETGMPKERFSAKCLPNSPCSLEIQATKLEDSAVYFCASSQTSGANEQFFGPGTRLTVL.

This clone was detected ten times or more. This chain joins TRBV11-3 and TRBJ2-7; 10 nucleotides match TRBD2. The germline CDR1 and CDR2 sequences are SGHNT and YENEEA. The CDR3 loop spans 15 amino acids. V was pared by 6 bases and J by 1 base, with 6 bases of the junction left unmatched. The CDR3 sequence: CASSQAAGGSYEQYF. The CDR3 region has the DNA TGTGCCAGCAGTCAAGCAGCGGGGGGGTCCTACGAGCAGTACTTC. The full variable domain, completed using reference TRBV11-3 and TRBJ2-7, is EAGVVQSPRYKIIEKKQPVAFWCNPISGHNTLYWYLQNLGQGPELLIRYENEEAVDDSQLPKDRFSAERLKGVDSTLKIQPAELGDSAVYLCASSQAAGGSYEQYFGPGTRLTVT.

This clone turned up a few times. CDR3 in DNA: TGCGCCAGCAGCCGCGGTTTCGGACTAGCGGGAGGTGTTGAGCAGTTCTTC. Translation gives CASSRGFGLAGGVEQFF. This rearrangement joins TRBV4-1 to TRBJ2-1, with 14 bases matching TRBD2. CDR1 is MGHRA, CDR2 YSYEKL, per germline. This CDR3 region has 17 residues. V gave up 4 bases and J gave up 9 bases; unmatched junction bases: 11.

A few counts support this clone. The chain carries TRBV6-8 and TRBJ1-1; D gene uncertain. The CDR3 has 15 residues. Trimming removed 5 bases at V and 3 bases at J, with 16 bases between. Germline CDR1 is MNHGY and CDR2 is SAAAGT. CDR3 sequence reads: CASSDLWVPHTEAFF. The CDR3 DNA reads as TGTGCCAGCAGTGACCTATGGGTTCCCCACACTGAAGCTTTCTTT.

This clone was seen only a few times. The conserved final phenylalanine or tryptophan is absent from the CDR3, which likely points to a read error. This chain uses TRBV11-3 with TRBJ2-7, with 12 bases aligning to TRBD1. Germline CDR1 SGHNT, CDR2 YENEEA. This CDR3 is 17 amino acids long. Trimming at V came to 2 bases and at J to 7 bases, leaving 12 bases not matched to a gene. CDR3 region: CASSLLPPGQGAGEQYL. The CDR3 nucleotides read TGTGCCAGCAGCTTACTTCCTCCGGGACAGGGGGCTGGGGAGCAGTACTTA.

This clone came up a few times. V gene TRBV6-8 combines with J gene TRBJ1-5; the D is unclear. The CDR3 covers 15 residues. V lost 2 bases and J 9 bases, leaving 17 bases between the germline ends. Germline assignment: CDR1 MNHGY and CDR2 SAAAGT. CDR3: CASSYVDLSWGPQHF. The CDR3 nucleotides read TGTGCCAGCAGTTACGTGGACCTTTCCTGGGGGCCCCAGCATTTT.

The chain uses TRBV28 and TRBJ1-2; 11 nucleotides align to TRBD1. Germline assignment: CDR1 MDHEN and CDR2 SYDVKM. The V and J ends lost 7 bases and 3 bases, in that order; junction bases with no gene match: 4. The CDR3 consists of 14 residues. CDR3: CASNGQGADYGYTF. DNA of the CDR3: TGTGCCAGCAATGGACAGGGGGCGGACTATGGCTACACCTTC.

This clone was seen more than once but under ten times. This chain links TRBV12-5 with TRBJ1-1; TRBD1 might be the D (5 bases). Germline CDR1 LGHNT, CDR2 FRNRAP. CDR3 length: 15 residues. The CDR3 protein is CASRLTGTGNTEAFF. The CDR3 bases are TGTGCCAGCCGACTAACCGGGACGGGCAACACTGAAGCTTTCTTT. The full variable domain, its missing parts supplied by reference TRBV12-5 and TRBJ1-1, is DARVTQTPRHKVTEMGQEVTMRCQPILGHNTVFWYRQTMMQGLELLAYFRNRAPLDDSGMPKDRFSAEMPDATLATLKIQPSEPRDSAVYFCASRLTGTGNTEAFFGQGTRLTVV.

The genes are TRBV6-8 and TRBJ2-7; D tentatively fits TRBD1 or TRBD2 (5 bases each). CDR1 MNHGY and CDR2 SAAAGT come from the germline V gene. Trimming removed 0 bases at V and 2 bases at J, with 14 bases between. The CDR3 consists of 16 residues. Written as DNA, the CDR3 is TGTGCCAGCAGTTACTCAGGGGACCAAAGAACCTACGAGCAGTACTTC. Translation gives CASSYSGDQRTYEQYF.

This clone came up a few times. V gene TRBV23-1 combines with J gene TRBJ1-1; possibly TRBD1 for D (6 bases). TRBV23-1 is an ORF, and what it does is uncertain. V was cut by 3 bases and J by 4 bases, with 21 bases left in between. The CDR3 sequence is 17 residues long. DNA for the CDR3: TGCGCCAGCAGTCATCCTTTAGGGGGGCCCTTACGCACTGAAGCTTTCTTT. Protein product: CASSHPLGGPLRTEAFF.

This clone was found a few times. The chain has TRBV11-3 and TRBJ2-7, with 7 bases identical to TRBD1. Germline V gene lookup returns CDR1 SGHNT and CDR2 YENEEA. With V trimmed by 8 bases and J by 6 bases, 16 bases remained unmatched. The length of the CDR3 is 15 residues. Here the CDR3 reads CASGSFTTGRSEQYF. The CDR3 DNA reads TGTGCCAGCGGTTCCTTTACGACAGGGAGATCCGAGCAGTACTTC.

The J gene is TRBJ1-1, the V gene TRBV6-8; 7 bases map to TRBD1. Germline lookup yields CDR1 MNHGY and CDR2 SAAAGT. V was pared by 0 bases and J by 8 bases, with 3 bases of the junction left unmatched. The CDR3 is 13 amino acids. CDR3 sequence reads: CASSYSGGQEAFF. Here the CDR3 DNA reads TGTGCCAGCAGTTACTCGGGGGGACAGGAAGCTTTCTTT.

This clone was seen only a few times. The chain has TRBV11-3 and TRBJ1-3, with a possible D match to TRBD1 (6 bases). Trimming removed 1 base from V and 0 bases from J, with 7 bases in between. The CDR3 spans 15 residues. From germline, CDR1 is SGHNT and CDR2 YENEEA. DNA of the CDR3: TGTGCCAGCAGCTTAGTGGACAGCTCTGGAAACACCATATATTTT. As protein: CASSLVDSSGNTIYF.

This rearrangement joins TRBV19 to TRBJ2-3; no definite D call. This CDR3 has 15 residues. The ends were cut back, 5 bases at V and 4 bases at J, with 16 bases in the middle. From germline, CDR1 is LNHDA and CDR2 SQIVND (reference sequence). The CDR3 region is CASSFSRAAADTQYF. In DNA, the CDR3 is TGTGCCAGTAGTTTCTCTCGGGCTGCTGCAGATACGCAGTATTTT.

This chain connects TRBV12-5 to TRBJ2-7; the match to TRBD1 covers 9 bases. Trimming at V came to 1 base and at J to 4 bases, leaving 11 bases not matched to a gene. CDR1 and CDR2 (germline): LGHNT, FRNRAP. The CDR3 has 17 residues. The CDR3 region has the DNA TGTGCTAGTGGTTTGGGTTTAGGACAGGGGACCGATTACGAGCAGTACTTC. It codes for CASGLGLGQGTDYEQYF.

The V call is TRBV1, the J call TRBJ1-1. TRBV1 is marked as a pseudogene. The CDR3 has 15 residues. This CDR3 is CTSSHCLILGTEAFF. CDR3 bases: TGCACCAGCAGCCATTGCCTGATCCTGGGGACTGAAGCTTTCTTT.

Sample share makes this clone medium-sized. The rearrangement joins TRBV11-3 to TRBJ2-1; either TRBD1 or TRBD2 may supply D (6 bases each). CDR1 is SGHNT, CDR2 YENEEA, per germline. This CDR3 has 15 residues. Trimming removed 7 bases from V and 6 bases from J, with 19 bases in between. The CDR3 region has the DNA TGTGCCAGCACCGTCGGGGGCCCCGGGGCCAATGAGCAGTTCTTC. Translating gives CASTVGGPGANEQFF.